The clone carrying this TCR beta chain is deemed medium-sized (0.01 to 0.1%). The antigen is not known. There are 13 residues in the CDR3. Germline assignment: CDR1 LGHNA and CDR2 YSLEER. The V gene lost 0 bases and the J gene lost 9 bases, with 12 bases spanning the gap. This record belongs to a study of metastatic and nonmetastatic thyroid tumors. Study-level background: Blood and tumor or nodule tissue repertoires from malignant and benign thyroid patients were compared.

Each patient came to thyroid surgery without any prior treatment (of any kind). In the original workflow: The study's classifier, a distant-metastasis tool for papillary thyroid cancer, was built using CDR3 differences across clinicopathological groups. TCRdb reassembled clones from the PCR reads with MiXCR. The V and J calls and clone size come from TCRdb's table, not from the authors' own analysis. The table shows around 19,000 clones, with 15% to 19% occurring only once. Notes on the study in general: Significantly greater TCR beta diversity was reportedly found in malignant thyroid tumors than in benign nodules (in blood and tumor).

The source material was blood. This clonotype originated in a female donor with papillary thyroid cancer or a benign thyroid nodule (not recorded which). Some clones in this sample may be carry-over from other donors' samples. The rearrangement joins TRBV4-3 to TRBJ2-7; tentative D call: TRBD2 (6 bases). The CDR3 coding sequence is TGCGCCAGCAGCCAAGATACGGGGAGGTTGCAGTACTTC. This translates into CASSQDTGRLQYF.